This T cell receptor beta chain was sequenced in a study of T cells in Graves' hyperthyroidism and ophthalmopathy (dated by TCRdb to the late 2010s). Looking at the study overall: Peripheral blood samples were taken at initial diagnosis, before any treatment was given. Thyroid tissue and blood T-cell repertoires from roughly 6 Graves' hyperthyroidism patients were also compared in the study. After blood sampling, hyperthyroidism patients were treated with methimazole at a starting dose of 30 mg daily, and ophthalmopathy patients were treated with high-dose intravenous methylprednisolone. TCR Vbeta CDR3 sequencing of fewer than 150 peripheral blood samples (43 ophthalmopathy, approximately 80 hyperthyroidism and some 17 progressor patients) is reported in the paper. Prospective prediction of ophthalmopathy was tested in an independent validation cohort of fewer than 20 hyperthyroidism patients and 17 patients who later progressed to ophthalmopathy. The 100 discovery patients were divided at random into training and test sets in a 7:3 ratio. To identify distinguishing TCR V-J signatures, a discovery cohort of about a hundred patients was used, comprising under 45 with Graves' ophthalmopathy and around 57 with stable Graves' hyperthyroidism.

In regard to this clonotype: Its binding antigen is unknown. A read error may account for a junction end that differs from germline.

The CDR3, from cysteine to phenylalanine, totals 13 residues. Kept here is only the CDR3 DNA, which spans 39 bases and is read in frame from base 1. Sequences SQVTM (CDR1) and ANQGSEA (CDR2) are obtained from the germline V gene. TCR beta CDR3 regions were amplified from RNA transcripts. For the first round of RT-PCR on the TCR CDR3, the HTBI primer set was used together with the Qiagen OneStep RT-PCR kit. Libraries were constructed in a second round of multiplex PCR, after which size selection and purification were carried out. Libraries were sequenced paired-end with 100 bp reads on an Illumina HiSeq2000. The authors' pipeline ran thus. SOAPnuke was used to process the raw data, throwing out any read that contained adapters or uncalled bases, had a mean Phred below 15, or lacked an exact constant-primer or identifier match. High-quality paired reads were merged using COPE v1.2.5, and each unique nucleotide sequence was defined as a clonotype. MiTCR v1.1 was used to align the clonotypes against IMGT TRBV, TRBD and TRBJ reference segments. The analysis included only V-J combinations with a frequency above 0.0001, which together covered over 98% of the repertoires. A TCS score was defined as the ratio of F50 (clonal expansion) to E x V (chaos), with BLOSUM62-based TCRdist applied between CDR3 peptides within each V-J. Welch's t-statistics and random forest reduced approximately 520 V-J features to roughly 13, which were used in a naive Bayes classifier (R e1071). In-frame beta chains were kept once TCRdb had trimmed the public reads at Q25 with fastp and called clones with MiXCR. Every distinct CDR3 protein forms one entry, paired with its most common genes and DNA. TCRdb, not the authors, supplied the V and J calls. This sample lists fewer than 450,000 distinct CDR3 sequences; 17% were detected once. The top ten clonotypes cover 34% of the sample.

The hyperthyroidism patients were between 18 and 65 years old and newly diagnosed, with a disease duration of less than 2 months. Patients with uncontrolled infections, other autoimmune diseases, pregnancy or lactation were excluded. Clinical symptoms, serum thyroxine and TRAb, thyroid ultrasound, and orbital computed tomography formed the basis for the diagnoses. Blood from progressor patients was drawn when they were first diagnosed with hyperthyroidism, before any ophthalmopathy symptoms appeared. PBMCs were isolated from 10 ml of fresh peripheral blood by Ficoll-Paque density gradient centrifugation. Progressor patients were first diagnosed with Graves' hyperthyroidism and then developed ophthalmopathy during follow-up. Total RNA was extracted using Trizol reagent, and RNA quality was assessed on an Agilent 2100 Bioanalyzer. Study-level results and caveats: No statistical method was used to set the sample size in advance, and investigators knew the group allocation. During validation, the model predicted progression to ophthalmopathy a median of roughly 7.1 months ahead of onset, with around 71% sensitivity and 72.22% specificity. Most expanded thyroid clonotypes (frequency above 0.001) were also detected in blood, suggesting blood repertoires may reflect thyroid immune responses. In cross-validation, a model built on a 13 V-J signature told ophthalmopathy apart from stable hyperthyroidism with approximately 90% sensitivity and about 81% specificity, and in testing the same model reached 80%/75%.

The chain was built from TRBV29-1 and TRBJ2-7, and the D gene may be TRBD2, 6 bases matching. The origin of this receptor is a woman aged 30 to 39 with Graves' hyperthyroidism that later progressed to Graves' ophthalmopathy. Specimen: blood. Here the CDR3 is given as CSVEGEVMDEQYF. The bases are TGCAGCGTCGAAGGGGAGGTCATGGACGAGCAGTACTTC.